The clone carrying this TCR beta chain has more than one count but fewer than ten. No antigen is known for it. The junction differs from germline at one of its ends, possibly a read error. Here immunoSEQ multiplex PCR was the method, and the copy in TCRdb shows in-frame clones only, minus some. The sample lists around 46,000 clones; approximately 72% were seen once. This specimen comes from a study of vaccination effects on CD4 cells after COVID-19. Overall study: Ahead of sequencing, the ViraFEST assay grew antigen-specific CD4+ T cells using viral peptide pools. PBMC cultures contained over 1.5 million cells per well, around 10 IU/ml IL-2 and around 9.9 ug/ml peptides. The study's findings and limits: There was only 1 of 255 vaccine-induced clones in healthy vaccinees that cross-reacted with common cold coronaviruses. Small numbers of convalescent patients limited the study. It also lacked early post-infection timepoints.

The V gene's germline CDR1 is MNHEY and CDR2 SVGAGI. This CDR3 is 13 amino acids long. With 10 days of culture completed, CD4+ T cells were isolated. As their vaccination, participants received two doses of either BNT162b2 or mRNA-1273. Here the sequenced sample was CD4+ T cells from PBMCs cultured without peptide, taken after COVID-19 vaccination. The source is a human donor who received a COVID-19 vaccine. The V and J genes are TRBV6-5 and TRBJ2-7; 9 bases align to TRBD1. This chain's CDR3 is CASSYSTGGQTLF. The CDR3 DNA follows: TGTGCCAGCAGTTACTCGACAGGGGGTCAGACTCTCTTC.